The 14 T cell receptor beta chains below were found in one sample sequenced in a study of T cells after yellow fever vaccination. TCRdb reprocessed the 5' RACE reads via MiXCR and lists one record per CDR3 protein. The table has around 350,000 distinct CDR3 sequences, around 10% seen once. The sample here was PBMCs, taken on the day of the first yellow fever vaccination. The source is a man younger than 30 who received the YFV17D yellow fever vaccine.

The chain is built from TRBV6-5 and TRBJ1-5; 9 bases line up with TRBD1. Trimming took 2 bases from V and 5 from J; bases not matched to a gene: 10. The germline V gene encodes CDR1 MNHEY and CDR2 SVGAGI. This CDR3 spans 17 amino acids. The CDR3 loop reads CASSYGVPGQGHQPQHF. The CDR3 DNA reads as TGTGCCAGCAGTTACGGGGTGCCGGGACAGGGTCATCAGCCCCAGCATTTT.

This clonotype was observed a few times. The chain links TRBV4-3 to TRBJ2-1, with D tentatively TRBD1 or TRBD2 (5 bases each). Trimming stripped 0 bases from V and 10 bases from J, with 19 bases between. The CDR3 has 16 residues. The germline gives CDR1 LGHNA, CDR2 YSLEER. The CDR3 region is CASSQDEASPWGEQFF. In DNA, the CDR3 is TGCGCCAGCAGCCAAGATGAAGCGAGCCCCTGGGGGGAGCAGTTCTTC.

This clonotype turned up a few times. This chain joins TRBV7-2 and TRBJ2-1; 9 bases are a match to TRBD1. V lost 5 bases, J lost 4 bases, and 9 bases stayed unmatched. CDR3 size: 16 residues. Germline CDR1 SGHTA, CDR2 FQGNSA. This CDR3 reads CASSAIPGQGYNEQFF. CDR3 in DNA: TGTGCCAGCAGCGCGATACCGGGACAGGGATACAATGAGCAGTTCTTC.

The chain combines TRBV18 with TRBJ2-5; possibly TRBD1 or TRBD2 for D (6 bases each). This CDR3 is 14 amino acids long. Trimming took 5 bases from V and 3 from J, leaving 13 bases between them. Per the germline V gene, CDR1 is KGHSH and CDR2 is LQKENI. CDR3 sequence: CASSSYREEETQYF. The CDR3 DNA sequence: TGTGCCAGCTCATCCTACAGGGAGGAAGAGACCCAGTACTTC.

The CDR3, as DNA: TGTGCCAGCAGCCCAGGGAGGGACAATGAGCAGTTCTTC. This gives the protein CASSPGRDNEQFF. The chain is built from TRBV7-2 and TRBJ2-1; 7 bases match TRBD2. After removal of 5 bases from V and 5 bases from J, the junction contained 3 bases not matched to a gene. CDR1 and CDR2 from the germline V gene are SGHTA and FQGNSA. This CDR3 is built from 13 residues.

The CDR3 region has the DNA TGTGCCAGCAGCCGGGACAGTCAGAAGGGGGAAAAACTGTTTTTT. Its protein is CASSRDSQKGEKLFF. The chain is built from TRBV7-2 and TRBJ1-4, with 7 positions matching TRBD1. CDR3 size: 15 residues. The germline V gene encodes CDR1 SGHTA and CDR2 FQGNSA. The V and J ends lost 5 bases and 8 bases, in that order; junction bases with no gene match: 11.

This clonotype was seen a few times. CDR3 region: CASSQAAGMNTEAFF. DNA for the CDR3: TGCGCCAGCAGCCAAGCGGCAGGGATGAACACTGAAGCTTTCTTT. This chain joins TRBV4-3 and TRBJ1-1, with D maybe TRBD1 (5 bases). CDR1 and CDR2 (germline): LGHNA, YSLEER. Trimming pared 1 base from V and 0 bases from J, leaving 9 bases between. The CDR3 is made up of 15 amino acids.

In this sample, this clonotype turned up a few times. The genes are TRBV12-3 or TRBV12-4 and TRBJ1-3; D remains ambiguous. The CDR3 has 16 amino acids. The V and J ends lost 8 bases and 0 bases respectively, with 17 bases between them. CDR3 sequence reads: CASRPGFRISGNTIYF. In DNA form, the CDR3 reads TGTGCCAGCCGACCTGGATTTCGAATCTCTGGAAACACCATATATTTT.

This clonotype was seen a handful of times. The CDR3 DNA sequence: TGTGCCAGCAGTTACAAGGGGCTACGGGAGCAGTACGTC. As protein: CASSYKGLREQYV. This chain uses TRBV6-5 with TRBJ2-7, with D perhaps TRBD1 (5 bases). The V end lost 2 bases, the J end lost 7 bases, and 12 bases lay between the germline ends. The CDR3 is 13 amino acids. CDR1 and CDR2 (germline): MNHEY, SVGAGI.

This clonotype turned up a few times. The gene calls are TRBV7-3 and TRBJ1-3, with D unclear. Trimming took off 5 bases at V and 1 base at J, with 18 bases between the two ends. Germline lookup yields CDR1 SGHTA and CDR2 FQGTGA. The CDR3 length is 17 residues. The CDR3 spells CASSTDGLLVSGNTIYF. For the CDR3, the DNA is TGTGCCAGCAGCACCGACGGACTCCTGGTTTCTGGAAACACCATATATTTT.

This chain uses TRBV27 with TRBJ2-5; 9 positions agree with TRBD2. The CDR3 is 17 residues long. V shed 5 bases, J shed 2 bases, and the junction held 12 bases outside the gene matches. Germline CDR1 and CDR2: MNHEY and SMNVEV (reference sequence). CDR3 bases: TGTGCCAGCAGTCTAGGTGGGGGACTAGCAACACAAGAGACCCAGTACTTC. Its protein is CASSLGGGLATQETQYF.

The chain is built from TRBV5-6 and TRBJ1-2; the match to TRBD1 covers 11 bases. CDR1 is SGHDT, CDR2 YYEEEE, per germline. This CDR3 is 17 amino acids long. The junction had 10 bases not matched to a gene; V was cut back by 4 bases and J by 2 bases. CDR3 residues: CASSPGQGALRNYGYTF. The CDR3 DNA reads TGTGCCAGCAGCCCTGGACAGGGGGCTCTTCGAAACTATGGCTACACCTTC.

The sample holds many counts of this clonotype. The chain couples TRBV18 to TRBJ2-3; D not certain. This CDR3 has 14 amino acids. Deletions cut 3 bases from V and 0 bases from J, with 7 bases between. Germline CDR1 reads KGHSH; CDR2 reads LQKENI. The CDR3 DNA is TGTGCCAGCTCACCTGGATCTAGCACAGATACGCAGTATTTT. Protein sequence: CASSPGSSTDTQYF.

This clonotype was counted a few times. The chain carries TRBV19 and TRBJ2-2; TRBD2 is a possible D gene (5 bases). CDR3 length equals 17 residues. The germline V gene has CDR1 LNHDA and CDR2 SQIVND (reference sequence). Trimming removed 3 bases at V and 3 bases at J, with 17 bases between. The CDR3 spells CASSITAAAGYTGELFF. The CDR3 DNA reads as TGTGCCAGTAGTATTACGGCGGCCGCGGGCTACACCGGGGAGCTGTTTTTT.